The clone carrying this T cell receptor beta chain has only a few counts. Its cognate antigen is unknown. TCRdb independently ran MiXCR on the 5' RACE reads; one entry per CDR3 protein. There are roughly 50,000 distinct CDR3 sequences in the sample; 8% to 10% occur only once, and 0.9% to 1.5% lies in the top ten. CDR3 length: 15 residues. Germline-derived CDR1 and CDR2 are LGHNA and YSLEER. Trimming took off 4 bases at V and 0 bases at J, with 12 bases between the two ends. This sample stems from a study of T-cell memory formation after mild COVID-19. Study results and caveats: Several responding clones turned up in pre-infection memory, indicating that cross-reactive memory may have taken part. SARS-CoV-2 specificity of second-wave clones peaking day 37 was unconfirmed. Clones contracting day 15 to 85 were balanced CD4/CD8; later expanders leaned CD4+.

The sample was PBMCs or a T cell subset sorted from them (not recorded which). The sequence derives from a man younger than 35 who had mild COVID-19 (a few samples of this study predate the infection). Cell type and time point are not known. The chain carries TRBV4-3 and TRBJ1-2, with D possibly matching TRBD1 (5 bases). The CDR3 DNA follows: TGCGCCAGCAGCCCTCTCCCACAGGCTAACTATGGCTACACCTTC. It is translated as CASSPLPQANYGYTF.